This T cell receptor beta chain was captured by sequencing in a study of blood T cell repertoires in COVID-19. As originally analysed: Amplification of reference gene primers provided the estimated nucleated cell counts. Produced via immunoSEQ multiplex PCR; TCRdb's table is partial and in-frame only. The D gene and trimming were derived from the DNA, and the V and J assignments and clone size from that table. This repertoire shows 150,000 to 200,000 clones, approximately 89% found once; its top ten account for 2.5% to 4%. The CDR3 contains 16 residues. Unmatched junction bases numbered 9, after V lost 1 base and J lost 5 bases. CDR1 and CDR2 from the germline V gene are SGHRS and YFSETQ.

This chain links TRBV5-1 with TRBJ2-5; 9 nucleotides match TRBD1. The receptor comes from a man between 65 and 85 years old with acute or convalescent COVID-19. What was sequenced was peripheral blood. CDR3 nucleotide sequence: TGCGCCAGCAGCTTGCGGCCAACAGGGGGCCGGGAGACCCAGTACTTC. Protein sequence: CASSLRPTGGRETQYF.